This TCR beta chain is drawn from a study of control samples from healthy donors and cancer patients. The assay was immunoSEQ multiplex PCR, and TCRdb's table has in-frame clones only and misses some. The profile shows some 150,000 clones, 93% of them singletons. This clonotype originated in a man aged 45-65 years in good health. The sequenced sample consisted of blood.

The CDR3 loop is CASMLVGFLAGELFF. The CDR3, as DNA: TGCGCCAGCATGTTAGTAGGATTTTTAGCCGGGGAGCTGTTTTTT. This rearrangement joins TRBV5-1 to TRBJ2-2; D gene uncertain. In germline, CDR1 is SGHRS, CDR2 YFSETQ. The CDR3 covers 15 residues. V lost 6 bases to trimming and J lost 6 bases, with 18 bases between them.